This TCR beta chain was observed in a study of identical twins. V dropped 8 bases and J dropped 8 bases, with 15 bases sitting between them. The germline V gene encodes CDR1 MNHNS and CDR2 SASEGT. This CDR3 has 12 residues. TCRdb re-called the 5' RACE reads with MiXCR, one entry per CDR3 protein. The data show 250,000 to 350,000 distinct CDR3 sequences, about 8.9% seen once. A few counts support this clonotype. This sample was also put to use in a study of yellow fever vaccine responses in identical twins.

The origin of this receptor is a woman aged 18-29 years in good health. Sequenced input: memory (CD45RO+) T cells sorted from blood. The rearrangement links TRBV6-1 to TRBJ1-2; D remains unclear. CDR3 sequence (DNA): TGTGCCAGCGAACACAGCGCGAAGGGCTACACCTTC. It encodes CASEHSAKGYTF.